Each of the 10 T cell receptor beta chains below was sequenced from the same sample in a study of T cell responses to AZD1222 COVID-19 vaccine. TCRdb keeps only in-frame clones here, not all; method: immunoSEQ multiplex PCR. Of some 100,000 clones in the sample, 90% to 95% were seen once. The sequences come from peripheral blood, collected on day 0 of AZD1222 vaccination. These TCRs come from an adult in good health.

V gene TRBV5-1 combines with J gene TRBJ2-2; tentatively, D is TRBD1 or TRBD2 (6 bases each). This CDR3 contains 19 residues. V shed 4 bases and J shed 3 bases, with 25 bases lying between them. Germline V gene data show CDR1 as SGHRS and CDR2 as YFSETQ. CDR3 sequence: CASSPGSGGGFRDTGELFF. The CDR3 DNA reads as TGCGCCAGCAGCCCGGGGTCCGGGGGCGGATTTCGGGACACCGGGGAGCTGTTTTTT.

V usage is TRBV19 and J usage is TRBJ1-5; TRBD1 might be the D (6 bases). The CDR3 has 17 amino acids. V was pared by 5 bases and J by 4 bases, with 21 bases between. CDR1 is LNHDA and CDR2 is SQIVND in the germline V gene (reference sequence). The CDR3 loop reads CASSAPRDNPGNQPQHF. The CDR3 nucleotides read TGTGCCAGTAGTGCTCCCCGGGACAACCCTGGGAATCAGCCCCAGCATTTT.

The rearrangement links TRBV2 to TRBJ1-4; 8 positions match TRBD1. The CDR3 totals 14 residues. With 4 bases clipped from V and 7 bases from J, the junction kept 5 bases outside the gene matches. CDR1 and CDR2 (germline): SNHLY, FYNNEI. The CDR3 coding sequence is TGTGCCAGCAGTGGATGGACAGGGAGTGAAAAACTGTTTTTT. Its protein is CASSGWTGSEKLFF.

The chain links TRBV18 to TRBJ1-2, with D unclear. Germline values: CDR1 KGHSH, CDR2 LQKENI. This CDR3 region has 15 residues. Trimming removed 0 bases from V and 1 base from J, with 9 bases in between. CDR3 DNA: TGTGCCAGCTCACCACCGGAGGAGATTAACTATGGCTACACCTTC. Its protein product is CASSPPEEINYGYTF.

The gene calls are TRBV9 and TRBJ2-3, with D perhaps TRBD2 (7 bases). The CDR3 consists of 16 residues. V was shortened by 4 bases and J by 4 bases, with 19 bases between the two germline ends. Germline V gene sequence: CDR1 SGDLS, CDR2 YYNGEE. CDR3 in DNA: TGTGCCAGCAGCCTCCTGGGGGGGGCGTTTGCAGATACGCAGTATTTT. Protein: CASSLLGGAFADTQYF.

This rearrangement joins TRBV6-5 to TRBJ1-5; D is ambiguous. Trimming left V 7 bases short and J 4 bases short, with 14 bases between. The germline V gene has CDR1 MNHEY and CDR2 SVGAGI. This CDR3 region has 14 residues. CDR3 loop: CASKGGRPNQPQHF. CDR3 sequence (DNA): TGTGCCAGCAAAGGAGGGAGACCGAATCAGCCCCAGCATTTT.

The V and J genes are TRBV28 and TRBJ2-3, with D possibly matching TRBD2 (6 bases). Trimming took off 6 bases at V and 5 bases at J, with 18 bases between the two ends. The CDR3 has 15 amino acids. Germline CDR1 and CDR2: MDHEN and SYDVKM. The DNA for the CDR3 is TGTGCCAGCAGCAAGCCCCGTAGCGGAGAAGATACGCAGTATTTT. This translates into CASSKPRSGEDTQYF.

The J gene is TRBJ2-7, the V gene TRBV28; D unresolved. Trimming cost V 2 bases and J 3 bases, with 8 bases left between them. Germline CDR1 is MDHEN and CDR2 is SYDVKM. The CDR3 contains 13 residues. The DNA for the CDR3 is TGTGCCAGCAGTTTAAGCCCCCACTACGAGCAGTACTTC. Translation: CASSLSPHYEQYF.

The J gene is TRBJ2-1, the V gene TRBV19; D may correspond to TRBD1 or TRBD2 (5 bases each). The CDR3 consists of 15 residues. Germline V CDR1 and CDR2: LNHDA, SQIVND (reference sequence). Trimming pared 0 bases from V and 10 bases from J, leaving 16 bases between. CDR3 DNA: TGTGCCAGTAGTATAGATGGGGGAGTTAGTAACGAGCAGTTCTTC. Its translation is CASSIDGGVSNEQFF.

The chain recombines TRBV19 with TRBJ1-2; 7 bases map to TRBD1. The CDR3 is made up of 13 amino acids. Trimming removed 3 bases from V and 6 bases from J; junction bases left unmatched: 4. Germline V gene data show CDR1 as LNHDA and CDR2 as SQIVND (reference sequence). CDR3 sequence reads: CASSINRGDGYTF. CDR3 coding DNA: TGTGCCAGTAGTATCAACAGGGGAGATGGCTACACCTTC. The whole variable domain, remainder taken from reference TRBV19 and TRBJ1-2, is DGGITQSPKYLFRKEGQNVTLSCEQNLNHDAMYWYRQDPGQGLRLIYYSQIVNDFQKGDIAEGYSVSREKKESFPLTVTSAQKNPTAFYLCASSINRGDGYTFGSGTRLTVV.